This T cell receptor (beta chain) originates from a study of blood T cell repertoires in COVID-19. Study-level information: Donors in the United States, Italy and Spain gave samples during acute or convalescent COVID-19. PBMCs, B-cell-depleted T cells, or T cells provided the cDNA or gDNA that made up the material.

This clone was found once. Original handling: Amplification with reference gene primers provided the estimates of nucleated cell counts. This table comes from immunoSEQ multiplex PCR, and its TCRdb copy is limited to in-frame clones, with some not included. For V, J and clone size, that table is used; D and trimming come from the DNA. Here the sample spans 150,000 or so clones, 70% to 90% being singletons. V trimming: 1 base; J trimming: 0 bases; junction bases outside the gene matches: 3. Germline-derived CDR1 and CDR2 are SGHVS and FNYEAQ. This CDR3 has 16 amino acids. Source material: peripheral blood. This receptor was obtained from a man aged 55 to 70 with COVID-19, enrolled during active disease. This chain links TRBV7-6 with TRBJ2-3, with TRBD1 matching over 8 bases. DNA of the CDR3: TGTGCCAGCAGCTTAGTGGGACAGGAGAGCACAGATACGCAGTATTTT. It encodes CASSLVGQESTDTQYF. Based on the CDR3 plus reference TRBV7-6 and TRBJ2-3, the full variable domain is GAGVSQSPRYKVTKRGQDVALRCDPISGHVSLYWYRQALGQGPEFLTYFNYEAQQDKSGLPNDRFSAERPEGSISTLTIQRTEQRDSAMYRCASSLVGQESTDTQYFGPGTRLTVL.